This TCR beta chain was retrieved from a study of a mutant IDH1 vaccine in newly diagnosed glioma. Clones were sequenced by immunoSEQ multiplex PCR, and TCRdb holds only the in-frame ones, with some missing. This table has about 54,000 clones, 75% to 85% appearing once. About this clone: Antigen: not known.

Time point defined: week 23, last vaccination. Alongside topical imiquimod, each dose of vaccine comprised 300 ug of mutant IDH1 20-mer peptide. Sequenced here: PBMCs, sampled from a glioma patient whose treatment included an IDH1 peptide vaccine. The sequence was collected from a man in his forties or fifties with glioma.

The CDR3 region is CASSGPAPKPYEQYF. CDR3 in DNA: TGTGCCAGCAGTGGACCGGCTCCTAAACCCTACGAGCAGTACTTC. V gene TRBV2 combines with J gene TRBJ2-7, with unresolved D. Germline V gene sequence: CDR1 SNHLY, CDR2 FYNNEI. V lost 4 bases and J 2 bases, leaving 15 bases between the germline ends. This CDR3 comprises 15 residues.